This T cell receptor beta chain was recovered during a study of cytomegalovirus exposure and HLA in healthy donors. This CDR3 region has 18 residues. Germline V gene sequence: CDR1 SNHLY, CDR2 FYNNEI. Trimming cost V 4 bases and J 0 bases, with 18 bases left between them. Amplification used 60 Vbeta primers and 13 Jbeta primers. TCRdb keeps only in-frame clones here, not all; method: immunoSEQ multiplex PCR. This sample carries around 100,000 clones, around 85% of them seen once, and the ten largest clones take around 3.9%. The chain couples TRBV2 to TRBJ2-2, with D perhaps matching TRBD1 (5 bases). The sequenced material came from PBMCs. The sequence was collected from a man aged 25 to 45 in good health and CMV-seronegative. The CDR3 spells CASSGRIDSYANTGELFF. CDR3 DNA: TGTGCCAGCAGTGGTCGTATAGACAGCTACGCGAACACCGGGGAGCTGTTTTTT.